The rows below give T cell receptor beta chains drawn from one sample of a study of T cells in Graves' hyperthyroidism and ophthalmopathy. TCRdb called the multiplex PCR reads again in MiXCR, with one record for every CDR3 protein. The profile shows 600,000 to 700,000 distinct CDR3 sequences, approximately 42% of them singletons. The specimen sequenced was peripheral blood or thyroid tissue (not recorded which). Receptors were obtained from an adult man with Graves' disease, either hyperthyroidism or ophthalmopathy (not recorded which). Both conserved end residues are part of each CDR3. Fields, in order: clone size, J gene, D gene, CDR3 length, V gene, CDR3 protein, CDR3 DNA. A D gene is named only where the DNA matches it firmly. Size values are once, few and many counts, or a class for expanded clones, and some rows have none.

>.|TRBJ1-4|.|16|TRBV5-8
CASSPLPGSRPEKLFF
TGCGCCAGCAGCCCGTTACCGGGCTCCAGACCTGAAAAACTGTTTTTT
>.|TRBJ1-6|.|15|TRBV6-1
CASSGTFPPNSPLHF
TGTGCCAGCTCCGGGACCTTTCCTCCGAATTCACCCCTCCACTTT
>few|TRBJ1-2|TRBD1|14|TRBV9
CASSGQGGGYGYTF
TGTGCCAGCAGCGGACAGGGAGGAGGGTATGGCTACACCTTC
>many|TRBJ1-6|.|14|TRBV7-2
CASSLRSGGSPLHF
TGTGCCAGCAGCTTGAGGTCGGGGGGATCACCCCTCCACTTT
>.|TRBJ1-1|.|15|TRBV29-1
CSVEGQDSGNTEAFF
TGCAGCGTTGAAGGACAGGACAGTGGAAACACTGAAGCTTTCTTT
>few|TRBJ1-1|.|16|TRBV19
CASSIDGTRGNTEAFF
TGTGCCAGTAGTATCGATGGGACAAGGGGGAACACTGAAGCTTTCTTT
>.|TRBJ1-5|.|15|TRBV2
CASSEDRGPSQPQHF
TGTGCCAGCAGTGAAGATCGGGGGCCGAGTCAGCCCCAGCATTTT
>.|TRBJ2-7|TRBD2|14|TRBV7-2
CASSLAQLGGEQYF
TGTGCCAGCAGCTTAGCCCAGCTGGGGGGGGAGCAGTACTTC
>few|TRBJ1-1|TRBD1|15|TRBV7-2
CASSSGRGLIPEAFF
TGTGCCAGCAGCTCAGGCAGGGGGCTAATACCTGAAGCTTTCTTT
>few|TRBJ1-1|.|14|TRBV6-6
CASTKAWGNTEAFF
TGTGCCAGCACCAAGGCATGGGGGAACACTGAAGCTTTCTTT
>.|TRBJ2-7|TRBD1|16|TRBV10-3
CAISERLTGSSYEQYF
TGTGCCATCAGTGAGCGCCTGACAGGGAGCTCCTACGAGCAGTACTTC
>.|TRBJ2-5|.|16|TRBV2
CASSVGPAGLQETQYF
TGTGCCAGCAGCGTAGGGCCCGCGGGTCTCCAAGAGACCCAGTACTTC
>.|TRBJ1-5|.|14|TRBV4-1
CASKGGGGNQPQHF
TGCGCCAGCAAAGGGGGAGGAGGCAATCAGCCCCAGCATTTT
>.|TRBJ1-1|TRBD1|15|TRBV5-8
CASSFRDRGSTEAFF
TGTGCCAGCAGCTTCCGGGACAGGGGGAGTACTGAAGCTTTCTTT
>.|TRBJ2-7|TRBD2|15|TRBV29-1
CSAAGTSGSSYGQYF
TGCAGCGCTGCTGGGACTAGCGGGAGTTCCTACGGGCAGTACTTC
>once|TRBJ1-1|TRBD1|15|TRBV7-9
CASSTGTGTNTEAFF
TGTGCCAGCAGCACCGGGACAGGGACGAACACTGAAGCTTTCTTT
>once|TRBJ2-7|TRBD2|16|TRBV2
CASSYSRLAGGDEQYF
TGTGCCAGCAGTTACTCGAGACTAGCGGGAGGCGACGAGCAGTACTTC
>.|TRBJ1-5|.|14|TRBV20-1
CSASRATEQQPQHF
TGCAGTGCCAGCAGGGCGACAGAGCAACAGCCCCAGCATTTT
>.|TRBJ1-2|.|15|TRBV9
CASSQVGTANYGYTF
TGTGCCAGCAGCCAAGTGGGAACGGCGAACTATGGCTACACCTTC
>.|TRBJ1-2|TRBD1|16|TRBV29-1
CSVGRTGAGSNYGYTF
TGCAGCGTTGGAAGGACAGGGGCAGGGAGTAACTATGGCTACACCTTC
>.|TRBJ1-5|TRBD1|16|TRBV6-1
CASTLGGGIGNQPQHF
TGTGCCAGCACCTTGGGAGGGGGCATTGGCAATCAGCCCCAGCATTTT
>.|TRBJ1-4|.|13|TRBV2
CASSTGIGEKLFF
TGTGCCAGCAGCACAGGGATCGGCGAAAAACTGTTTTTT
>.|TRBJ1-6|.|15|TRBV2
CASSEGTIQNSPLHF
TGTGCCAGCAGTGAAGGGACAATTCAAAATTCACCCCTCCACTTT
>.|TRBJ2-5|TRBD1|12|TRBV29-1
CSQDRVQETQYF
TGCAGCCAGGACAGGGTGCAGGAGACCCAGTACTTC
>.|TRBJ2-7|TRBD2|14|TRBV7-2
CASSLGVAGVEQYF
TGCGCCAGCAGCCTAGGGGTAGCGGGAGTCGAGCAGTACTTC
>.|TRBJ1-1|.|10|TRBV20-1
CSSVPAEAFF
TGCAGTTCAGTACCGGCTGAAGCTTTCTTT
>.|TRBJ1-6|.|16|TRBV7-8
CASRGRAGTKNSPLHF
TGTGCCAGCAGGGGTCGAGCCGGGACTAAAAATTCACCCCTCCACTTT
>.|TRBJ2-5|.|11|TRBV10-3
CAIRGEETQYF
TGTGCCATCAGAGGGGAGGAGACCCAGTACTTC
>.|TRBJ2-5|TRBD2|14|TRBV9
CASRLGLVEETQYF
TGTGCCAGCAGACTAGGACTAGTTGAAGAGACCCAGTACTTC
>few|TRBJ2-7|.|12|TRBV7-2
CASSPWQDEQYF
TGTGCCAGCAGCCCCTGGCAGGACGAGCAGTACTTC
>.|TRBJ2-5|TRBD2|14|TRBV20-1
CSALAGVHQETQYF
TGCAGTGCTCTAGCGGGGGTCCACCAAGAGACCCAGTACTTC
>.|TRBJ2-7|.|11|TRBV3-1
CATLRGDEQYF
TGTGCCACCTTGAGGGGAGATGAGCAGTACTTC
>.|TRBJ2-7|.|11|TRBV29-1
CSLSGSYEQYF
TGCAGCTTGAGCGGCAGCTACGAGCAGTACTTC
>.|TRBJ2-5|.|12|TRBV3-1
CASSQRRETQYF
TGTGCCAGCAGCCAGAGGAGAGAGACCCAGTACTTC
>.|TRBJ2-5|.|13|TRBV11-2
CAWSPGGQETQYF
TGTGCCTGGAGCCCAGGAGGACAAGAGACCCAGTACTTC
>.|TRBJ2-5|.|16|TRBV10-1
CASREGQAAPQETQYF
TGCGCCAGCCGTGAGGGGCAGGCCGCACCGCAAGAGACCCAGTACTTC
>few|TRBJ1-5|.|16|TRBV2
CASSLVVGPSNQPQHF
TGTGCCAGCAGTTTAGTGGTAGGGCCTAGCAATCAGCCCCAGCATTTT
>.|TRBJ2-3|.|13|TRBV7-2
CASSIPTEDTQYF
TGTGCCAGCAGCATCCCGACAGAAGATACGCAGTATTTT
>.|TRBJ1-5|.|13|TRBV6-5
CASSYSEAQPQHF
TGTGCCAGCAGTTACTCGGAGGCTCAGCCCCAGCATTTT
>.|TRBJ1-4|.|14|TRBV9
CASSVEGDLEKLFF
TGTGCCAGCAGCGTAGAAGGGGATCTTGAAAAACTGTTTTTT
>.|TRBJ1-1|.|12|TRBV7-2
CASYGRNTEAFF
TGTGCCAGTTACGGGAGGAACACTGAAGCTTTCTTT